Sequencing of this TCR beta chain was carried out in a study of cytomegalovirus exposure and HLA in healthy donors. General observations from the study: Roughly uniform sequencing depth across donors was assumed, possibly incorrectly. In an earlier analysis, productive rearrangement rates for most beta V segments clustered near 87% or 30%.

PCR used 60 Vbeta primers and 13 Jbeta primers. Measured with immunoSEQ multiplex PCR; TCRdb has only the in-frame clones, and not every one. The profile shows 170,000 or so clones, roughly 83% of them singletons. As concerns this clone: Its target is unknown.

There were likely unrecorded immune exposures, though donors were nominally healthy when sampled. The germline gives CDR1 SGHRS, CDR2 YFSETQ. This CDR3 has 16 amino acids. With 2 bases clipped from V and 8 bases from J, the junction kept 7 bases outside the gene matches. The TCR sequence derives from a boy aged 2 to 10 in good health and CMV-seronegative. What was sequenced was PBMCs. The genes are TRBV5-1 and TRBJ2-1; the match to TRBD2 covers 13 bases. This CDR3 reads CASSFRTSGSVDEQFF. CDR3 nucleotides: TGCGCCAGCAGCTTTCGGACTAGCGGGAGTGTGGATGAGCAGTTCTTC.